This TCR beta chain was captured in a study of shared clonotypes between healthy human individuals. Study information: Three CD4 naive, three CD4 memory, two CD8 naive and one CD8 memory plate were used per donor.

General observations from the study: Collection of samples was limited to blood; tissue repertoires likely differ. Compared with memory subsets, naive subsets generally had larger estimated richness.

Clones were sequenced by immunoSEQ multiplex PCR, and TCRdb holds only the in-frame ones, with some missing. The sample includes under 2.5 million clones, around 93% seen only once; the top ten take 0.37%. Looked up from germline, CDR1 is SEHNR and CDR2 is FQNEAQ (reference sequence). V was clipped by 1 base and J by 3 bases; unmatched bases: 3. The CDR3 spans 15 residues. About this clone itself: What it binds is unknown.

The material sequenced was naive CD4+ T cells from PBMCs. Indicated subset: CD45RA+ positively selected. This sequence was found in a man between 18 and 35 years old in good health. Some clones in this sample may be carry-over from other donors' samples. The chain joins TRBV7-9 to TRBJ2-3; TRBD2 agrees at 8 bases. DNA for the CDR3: TGTGCCAGCAGCTTAGAAGCGGGAGAGACAGATACGCAGTATTTT. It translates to CASSLEAGETDTQYF.